The 6 T cell receptor beta chains in this list originate from one sample, sequenced in a study of tissue T cells after allogeneic stem cell transplantation. Time point given: mouse harvest day 7 after allogeneic transplant. Each mouse received 10^7 T-cell-depleted marrow cells plus 10^6 splenic CD5+ T cells by tail vein. Sequencing used immunoSEQ multiplex PCR; TCRdb keeps in-frame clones, though not all of them. The sample gives about 9,500 clones, about half of which show up once; roughly 6.9% is in the top ten. Sequencing input: gut tissue. Receptors were obtained from a female BALB/c mouse given C57BL/6 T cells with graft-versus-host disease after an allogeneic hematopoietic cell transplant.

Details on this clone: Mouse germline and gene names are used. The read comes to an end 1 residue before the CDR3 does, leaving the germline J gene to fill in the end. The chain joins TRBV13-1 to TRBJ2-7; D is perhaps TRBD1 or TRBD2 (6 bases each). CDR1 NSHNY and CDR2 SYGAGN come from the germline V gene. The ends were cut back, 2 bases at V and 6 bases at J, with 12 bases in the middle. The CDR3 is 13 amino acids. The CDR3 bases that were read are TGTGCCAGCAGTGACGGGGGCGCGGGTGAACAGTAC. Amino acid sequence: CASSDGGAGEQY. The whole CDR3 sequence is CASSDGGAGEQYF.

This clone was seen more than once but under ten times. Gene names follow the mouse nomenclature. Coverage ceases 1 residue before the CDR3 finishes, and the germline J gene fills in the end. The chain is built from TRBV1 and TRBJ2-7, with 9 bases that match TRBD1. CDR3 size: 14 residues. J was trimmed by 2 bases and V by 1 base; bases with no gene match: 0. Germline V gives CDR1 NSQYPW, CDR2 LRSPGD (reference sequence). The chain's CDR3 is CTCSAGQGAYEQYF. CDR3 DNA (partial): TGCACCTGCAGTGCAGGACAGGGGGCCTATGAACAGTAC.

The count of this clone is one. Any gene name here is a mouse gene name. The read halts 1 residue ahead of the CDR3 end, with the missing end drawn from the germline J gene. V usage is TRBV12-2 and J usage is TRBJ2-5, with 9 bases fitting TRBD1. The CDR3 loop spans 13 amino acids. CDR1 and CDR2 from the germline V gene are SGHLS and HYDKME. Unmatched junction bases numbered 4, after V lost 4 bases and J lost 6 bases. The CDR3 DNA, read in part, is TGTGCCAGCTCCCGACAGGGGGAGGACACCCAGTAC. This gives the protein CASSRQGEDTQY. The CDR3 reads in full as CASSRQGEDTQYF.

About this clone: Mouse gene names and germline throughout. Read data end 1 residue before the CDR3 end; the end is taken from the germline J gene. The V and J genes are TRBV15 and TRBJ1-1; 9 nucleotides agree with TRBD1. The CDR3 runs 11 residues. V was clipped by 4 bases and J by 10 bases; unmatched bases: 1. The germline gives CDR1 SGHND, CDR2 FRSKSL. Partial CDR3 DNA: TGTGCCAGCAGTTCGGGACAGGGAGTCTTC. Protein product: CASSSGQGVF. The full CDR3 protein reads CASSSGQGVFF.

In regard to this clone: These gene names are mouse names. The missing CDR3 end, 1 residue past where the read stops, is filled in from the germline J gene. The V gene is TRBV13-2, the J gene TRBJ2-7; 10 bases fit TRBD2. The CDR3 is 17 amino acids. Germline loops: CDR1 NNHNN, CDR2 SYGAGS (reference sequence). The ends lost 3 bases at V and 0 bases at J; junction bases unmatched: 9. CDR3 loop: CASGGPLGGVSSYEQYF. The sequenced part of the CDR3 DNA is TGTGCCAGCGGTGGTCCACTGGGGGGGGTGAGCTCCTATGAACAGTAC.

Concerning this clone itself: Gene names are the mouse ones. CDR3: CASSRDWGQNTLYF. CDR3 bases read: TGTGCCAGCTCTCGGGACTGGGGTCAAAACACCTTGTAC. The chain links TRBV12-1 to TRBJ2-4; 9 bases align to TRBD2. The CDR3 is cut off 1 residue early in the read; its end comes from the germline J gene. Germline CDR1 is SGHSN and CDR2 is HYEKVE. The CDR3 extends over 14 amino acids. Trimming at V came to 2 bases and at J to 1 base, leaving 0 bases not matched to a gene.